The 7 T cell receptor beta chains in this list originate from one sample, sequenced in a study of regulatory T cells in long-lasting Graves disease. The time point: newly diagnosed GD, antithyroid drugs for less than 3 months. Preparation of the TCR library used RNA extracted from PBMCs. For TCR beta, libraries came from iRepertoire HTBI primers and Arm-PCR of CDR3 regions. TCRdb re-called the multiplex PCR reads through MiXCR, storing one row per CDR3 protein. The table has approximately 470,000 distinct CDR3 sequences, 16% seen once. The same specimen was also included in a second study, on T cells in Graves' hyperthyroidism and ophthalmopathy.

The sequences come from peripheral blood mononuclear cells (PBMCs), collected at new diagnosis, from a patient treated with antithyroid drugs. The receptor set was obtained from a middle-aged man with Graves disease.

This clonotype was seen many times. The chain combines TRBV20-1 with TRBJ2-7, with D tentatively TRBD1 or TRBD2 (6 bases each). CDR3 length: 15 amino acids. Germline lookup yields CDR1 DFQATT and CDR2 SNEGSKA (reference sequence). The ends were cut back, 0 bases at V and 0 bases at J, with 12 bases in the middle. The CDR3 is CSARDSGAISYEQYF. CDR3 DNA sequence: TGCAGTGCTAGAGACTCGGGGGCGATCTCCTACGAGCAGTACTTC.

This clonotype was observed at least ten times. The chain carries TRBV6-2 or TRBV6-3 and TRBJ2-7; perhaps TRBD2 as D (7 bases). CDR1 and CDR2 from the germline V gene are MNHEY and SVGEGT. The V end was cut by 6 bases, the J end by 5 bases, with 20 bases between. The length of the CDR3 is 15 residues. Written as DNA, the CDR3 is TGTGCCAGCAGACTGGGCTCGGGGGGCAGGGACGAGCAGTACTTC. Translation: CASRLGSGGRDEQYF.

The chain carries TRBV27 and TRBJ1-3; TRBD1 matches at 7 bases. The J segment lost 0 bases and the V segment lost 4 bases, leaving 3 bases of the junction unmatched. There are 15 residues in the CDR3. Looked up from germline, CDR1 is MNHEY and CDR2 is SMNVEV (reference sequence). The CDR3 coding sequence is TGTGCCAGCAGTTACCAGGGGGTCTCTGGAAACACCATATATTTT. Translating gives CASSYQGVSGNTIYF.

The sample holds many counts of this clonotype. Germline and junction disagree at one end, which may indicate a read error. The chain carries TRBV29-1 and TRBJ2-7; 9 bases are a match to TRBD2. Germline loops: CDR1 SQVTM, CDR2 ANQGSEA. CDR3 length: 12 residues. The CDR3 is CSVGTSSNEQYF. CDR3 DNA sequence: TGCAGCGTCGGGACTAGCTCCAACGAGCAGTACTTC.

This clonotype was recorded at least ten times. The CDR3 here is CASSLLAGQGATDTQYF. CDR3 in DNA: TGCGCCAGCAGCCTACTCGCGGGACAGGGGGCCACAGATACGCAGTATTTT. The gene calls are TRBV5-1 and TRBJ2-3, with 12 bases matching TRBD1. Per the germline V gene, CDR1 is SGHRS and CDR2 is YFSETQ. CDR3 size: 17 residues. V lost 4 bases and J lost 2; bases outside the gene matches: 8.

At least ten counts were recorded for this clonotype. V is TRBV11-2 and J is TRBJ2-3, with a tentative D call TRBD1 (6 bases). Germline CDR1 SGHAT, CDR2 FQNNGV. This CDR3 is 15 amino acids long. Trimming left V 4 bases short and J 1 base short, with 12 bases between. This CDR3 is CASSSQGLGTDTQYF. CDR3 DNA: TGTGCCAGCAGCTCCCAGGGGTTAGGCACAGATACGCAGTATTTT.

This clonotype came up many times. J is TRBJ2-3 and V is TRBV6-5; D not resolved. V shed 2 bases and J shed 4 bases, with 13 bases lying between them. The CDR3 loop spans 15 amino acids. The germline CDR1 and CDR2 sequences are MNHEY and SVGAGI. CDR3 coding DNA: TGTGCCAGCAGTTACGAGTCCAGCCGAGCAGATACGCAGTATTTT. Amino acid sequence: CASSYESSRADTQYF.